This is a list of T cell receptor beta chains from one sample in a study of blood T cell repertoires in COVID-19. Here immunoSEQ multiplex PCR was the method, and the copy in TCRdb shows in-frame clones only, minus some. The sample contains more than 70,000 clones, around nine tenths of which appear only once. The source material was peripheral blood. The receptor set was obtained from a woman between 45 and 60 years old in a cohort sampled during active COVID-19. Both conserved end residues are part of each CDR3. Each record gives: CDR3 protein, V gene.

CASSTGQPQETQYF	TRBV5-1
CASSLDSVKEKLFF	TRBV28
CASSYPAGFNVSRTEAFF	TRBV6-8
CASSPGQGGSYNEQFF	TRBV18
CASSQERGPRGETQYF	TRBV3-1/TRBV3-2
CASSSGQTKQETQYF	TRBV19
CASSFGRNQPQHF	TRBV11-2
CASSLWATSGSKDEQFF	TRBV11-2
CASRLAGTGVYEQYF	TRBV14
CASSFTGSNSPLHF	TRBV5-6
CASSIGGLGNEQFF	TRBV19
CASSLQGNYGYTF	TRBV6-6
CASSPAGEGPGGDTQYF	TRBV6-4
CASSPRTGPLSGNTIYF	TRBV11-2
CASSPPTGGEQYF	TRBV18
CASSFGLARGDEQYF	TRBV11-3
CASSPGLAGLEQYF	TRBV3-1/TRBV3-2
CASRRHQGGSNQPQHF	TRBV27
CASSSPGQTYNEQFF	TRBV7-2
CASSPPSAGLQPQHF	TRBV19
CASSTRDTGYGYTF	TRBV28
CATSDSSSYEQYF	TRBV24-1
CASSQDGLGFLNEQFF	TRBV3-1/TRBV3-2
CASSQAGTLDYEQYF	TRBV3-1/TRBV3-2
CASTLPGADTQYF	TRBV7-8
CASSTTGLGTEAFF	TRBV7-8
CASSIDRGYEQYF	TRBV19
CASIYRVGAGGGEQFF	TRBV21-1
CASSQGQITDTQYF	TRBV18
CASSPLRDYNEQFF	TRBV7-9
CASSLDRVSGNTIYF	TRBV5-5
CASGFGGGLGTDTQYF	TRBV12-5
CASSLRTGTGGSISYEQYF	TRBV5-1
CASSPPRGANSDTQYF	TRBV5-4
CASSLTGLAGVRDTQYF	TRBV4-2
CSVLTPLRPGELFF	TRBV29-1
CATTLSSYNSPLHF	TRBV19
CASSQAVHRAVDSPLHF	TRBV3-1/TRBV3-2
CASGQTPDEQFF	TRBV5-5
CATSREQGLGNEKLFF	TRBV15
CASSLVGGPDYGYTF	TRBV5-5
CASSLGSGDTQYF	TRBV5-6
CASSISRDRTYEQFF	TRBV19
CASSLGHRDTQYF	TRBV27
CASSSQGELAGPNEQFF	TRBV19
CASSESPGGITEAFF	TRBV6-1
CASSRLGMGGYTF	TRBV3-1/TRBV3-2
CSVDGVSTDTQYF	TRBV29-1
CASSVDLNTEAFF	TRBV9
CASRLEGNIQYF	TRBV6-5
CASSVATGDYGYTF	TRBV9
CASSQVAGQGFYEQYF	TRBV4-2
CASSPRGGGAGEQYF	TRBV11-2
CAWIGQGAWEQYF	TRBV30
CASIGQGRTEAFF	TRBV28
CASAGVVGAFQHF	TRBV19
CASSDLTRTAFNEKLFF	TRBV6-4
CASSISGGPDTQYF	TRBV19
CASSLGEGRGAFF	TRBV12-3/TRBV12-4
CASSESGGPPEAFF	TRBV10-2